The clone carrying this T cell receptor beta chain was seen only once. Antigen specificity is unknown. Trimming took 4 bases from V and 5 from J, leaving 6 bases between them. The length of the CDR3 is 12 residues. Germline V gene sequence: CDR1 LGHNT, CDR2 FRNRAP. This sample was taken from a study of PD-1 blockade in classical Hodgkin lymphoma. Study conclusions and caveats: Repertoire difference causes, possibly disease activity or prior therapy, remain undefined. Baseline TCR diversity was reportedly lower in newly diagnosed patients than in healthy donors. It was reported as lower still in relapsed/refractory patients.

Measured with immunoSEQ multiplex PCR; TCRdb has only the in-frame clones, and not every one. The sample lists about 32,000 clones, about 87% occurring once. The time point: newly diagnosed, previously untreated cHL patient sample. Starting with thawed PBMCs, CD4+ T cells were purified by magnetic negative selection. Untreated, newly diagnosed classical Hodgkin lymphoma PBMCs were used for comparison. The chain couples TRBV12-5 to TRBJ1-5; no clear D gene. Sequenced input: CD4+ T cells from blood. The receptor was isolated from a human donor with classical Hodgkin lymphoma. The CDR3 protein is CASGSRDQPQHF. The CDR3 nucleotides read TGTGCTAGTGGTTCACGGGATCAGCCCCAGCATTTT.